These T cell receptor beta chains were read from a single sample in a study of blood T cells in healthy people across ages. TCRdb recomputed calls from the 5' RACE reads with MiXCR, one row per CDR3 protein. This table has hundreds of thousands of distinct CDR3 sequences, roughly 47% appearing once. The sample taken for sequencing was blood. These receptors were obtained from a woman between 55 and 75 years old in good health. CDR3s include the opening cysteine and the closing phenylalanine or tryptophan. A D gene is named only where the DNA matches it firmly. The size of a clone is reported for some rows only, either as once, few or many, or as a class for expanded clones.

DNA: TGTGCCAGCAGTTATAGGAGTGAGCAGTTCTTC
CDR3: CASSYRSEQFF
V: TRBV12-3/TRBV12-4
D: .
J: TRBJ2-1
size: few

DNA: TGTGCCAGCAGTCTACAGACAGGGAAGGGGGAGATTCAGTACTTC
CDR3: CASSLQTGKGEIQYF
V: TRBV12-3/TRBV12-4
D: TRBD1
J: TRBJ2-5
size: once

DNA: TGCAGTGCCCGCCGGGACAGCAGTAACACCGGGGAGCTGTTTTTT
CDR3: CSARRDSSNTGELFF
V: TRBV20-1
D: TRBD1
J: TRBJ2-2
size: few

DNA: TGCAGTGCTAGAAGTAGGGATGACTACTATGGCTACACCTTC
CDR3: CSARSRDDYYGYTF
V: TRBV20-1
D: .
J: TRBJ1-2
size: .

DNA: TGTGCCAGCAGCTCCGATTCGGACTACTCCTCGGGGCAGTTCTTC
CDR3: CASSSDSDYSSGQFF
V: TRBV7-3
D: .
J: TRBJ2-1
size: .

DNA: TGTGCCACCAGTGATTTGCAAATAGTCTGGCAAGAGACCCAGTACTTC
CDR3: CATSDLQIVWQETQYF
V: TRBV24-1
D: .
J: TRBJ2-5
size: .

DNA: TGTGCCAGCAGCTTGGGAGCTGGGGCTAGTGGCTACACCTTC
CDR3: CASSLGAGASGYTF
V: TRBV5-6
D: .
J: TRBJ1-2
size: .

DNA: TGTGCCAGCAGTTTACGGGGGTCTGGCGGCACTGAAGCTTTCTTT
CDR3: CASSLRGSGGTEAFF
V: TRBV27
D: .
J: TRBJ1-1
size: few

DNA: TGTGCCAGCAGCCTCGAGGGAGAGGTTGGAGAGACCCAGTACTTC
CDR3: CASSLEGEVGETQYF
V: TRBV7-3
D: .
J: TRBJ2-5
size: .

DNA: TGCGCCAGCAGCAGCAGGGGGCTTGTTTCTGGAAACACCATATATTTT
CDR3: CASSSRGLVSGNTIYF
V: TRBV5-1
D: TRBD1
J: TRBJ1-3
size: .

DNA: TGTGCCAGCAGTTCCCCGGGCAGCGCGGGGTACAATGAGCAGTTCTTC
CDR3: CASSSPGSAGYNEQFF
V: TRBV28
D: .
J: TRBJ2-1
size: .

DNA: TGTGCCAGCAGAATGGACAGGGATGGCGAGCAGTACTTC
CDR3: CASRMDRDGEQYF
V: TRBV6-5
D: TRBD1
J: TRBJ2-7
size: .

DNA: TGTGCCAGCAGCCAAGAACACGAGCAGTACTTC
CDR3: CASSQEHEQYF
V: TRBV3-1
D: .
J: TRBJ2-7
size: many

DNA: TGTGCCAGCAGCGTAGACGCCATTGGTGGGTCCACCTTC
CDR3: CASSVDAIGGSTF
V: TRBV11-3
D: .
J: TRBJ1-2
size: .

DNA: TGTGCCAGCGCTCCCGGGACAGGGGGGACCTTGATGGTGCAGTACTTC
CDR3: CASAPGTGGTLMVQYF
V: TRBV28
D: TRBD1
J: TRBJ2-5
size: .

DNA: TGCAGTGCTTTTAGCGATTTTAGCTCCTACGAGCAGTACTTC
CDR3: CSAFSDFSSYEQYF
V: TRBV20-1
D: .
J: TRBJ2-7
size: few

DNA: TGCAGCGAAGGACTTCCGTGGGACTATGGCTACACCTTC
CDR3: CSEGLPWDYGYTF
V: TRBV29-1
D: .
J: TRBJ1-2
size: .

DNA: TGTGCCAGCACACGACAGGGATTATACGAGCAGTACTTC
CDR3: CASTRQGLYEQYF
V: TRBV12-3/TRBV12-4
D: TRBD1
J: TRBJ2-7
size: many

DNA: TGCGCCAGCAGCTCGCATGGCAATCAGCCCCAGCATTTT
CDR3: CASSSHGNQPQHF
V: TRBV5-1
D: .
J: TRBJ1-5
size: .

DNA: TGCGCCAGCAGCCAAAGCCTGGGACAGGGGAATCAGCCCCAGCATTTT
CDR3: CASSQSLGQGNQPQHF
V: TRBV4-3
D: TRBD1
J: TRBJ1-5
size: .

DNA: TGTGCCAGCAGTTTACGAACGGCTGGCTGCACCTTC
CDR3: CASSLRTAGCTF
V: TRBV12-3/TRBV12-4
D: .
J: TRBJ1-2
size: once

DNA: TGTGCCAGCAGTTACGCAGGACCTTTGGAGCGTCCCCTCGAGACCCAGTACTTC
CDR3: CASSYAGPLERPLETQYF
V: TRBV6-5
D: .
J: TRBJ2-5
size: few

DNA: TGCGCCAGCAGCCATTCTAGCGGTTCCTGGGAAGATACGCAGTATTTT
CDR3: CASSHSSGSWEDTQYF
V: TRBV4-3
D: TRBD2
J: TRBJ2-3
size: .